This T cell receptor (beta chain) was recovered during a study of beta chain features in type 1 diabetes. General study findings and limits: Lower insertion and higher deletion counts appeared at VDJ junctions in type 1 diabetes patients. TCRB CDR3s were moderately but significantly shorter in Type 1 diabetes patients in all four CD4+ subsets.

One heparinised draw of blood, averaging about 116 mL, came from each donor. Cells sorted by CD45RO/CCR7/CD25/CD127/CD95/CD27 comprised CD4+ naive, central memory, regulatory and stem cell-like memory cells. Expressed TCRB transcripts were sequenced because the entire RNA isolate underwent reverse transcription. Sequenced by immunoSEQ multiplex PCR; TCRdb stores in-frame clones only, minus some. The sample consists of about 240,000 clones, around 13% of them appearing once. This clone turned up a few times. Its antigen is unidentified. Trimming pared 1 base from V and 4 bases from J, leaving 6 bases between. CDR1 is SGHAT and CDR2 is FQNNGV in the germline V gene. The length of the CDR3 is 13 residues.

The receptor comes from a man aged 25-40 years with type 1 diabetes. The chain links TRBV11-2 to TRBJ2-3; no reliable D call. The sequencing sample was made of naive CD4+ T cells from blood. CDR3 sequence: CASSLGGADTQYF. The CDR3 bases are TGTGCCAGCAGCTTAGGCGGCGCAGATACGCAGTATTTT.